The sequence of this T cell receptor beta chain was determined in a study of CD8 T cells in Susac syndrome. Roughly 0.45 to 1 ug RNA was reverse transcribed with random hexamers. TCRdb ran MiXCR on the immunoSEQ multiplex PCR reads and lists one entry per CDR3 protein. The profile shows some 300,000 distinct CDR3 sequences, about 85% of them singletons. The V end lost 3 bases, the J end lost 3 bases, and 14 bases lay between the germline ends. Germline V gene lookup returns CDR1 MNHEY and CDR2 SVGAGI. This CDR3 has 15 residues. The origin of this receptor is a human donor with multiple sclerosis. V gene TRBV6-5 combines with J gene TRBJ2-5; D call uncertain. Sequenced sample: CD8+ T cells from PBMCs. As DNA, the CDR3 is TGTGCCAGCAGTTATCACACGGGCCTGGAAGAGACCCAGTACTTC. The encoded protein is CASSYHTGLEETQYF.